Below, 27 T cell receptor beta chains from the same sample are listed, as sequenced in a study of PD-1 blockade in classical Hodgkin lymphoma. After autologous stem cell transplantation all patients relapsed, and prior brentuximab vedotin exposure differed between cohorts. Profiling relied on immunoSEQ multiplex PCR, and the TCRdb table lists in-frame clones only, not all of them. The repertoire holds roughly 31,000 clones, over 70% seen once, with roughly 4% in the top ten. Material: peripheral blood mononuclear cells (PBMCs), obtained before the second cycle of nivolumab. All receptors derive from a human donor with classical Hodgkin lymphoma.

The chain recombines TRBV27 with TRBJ2-3, with 11 bases lining up with TRBD2. The CDR3 contains 16 residues. Trimming removed 5 bases from V and 9 bases from J; junction bases left unmatched: 13. Germline V gives CDR1 MNHEY, CDR2 SMNVEV (reference sequence). The CDR3 nucleotides read TGTGCCAGCAGTCCGGGACTAGCGGAGGGGGTGGGGACGCAGTATTTT. Translation gives CASSPGLAEGVGTQYF.

The chain uses TRBV5-1 and TRBJ2-1, with 7 bases lining up with TRBD2. CDR3 size: 14 residues. V dropped 1 base and J dropped 7; count of bases not matched to a gene: 5. Germline CDR1 is SGHRS and CDR2 is YFSETQ. The CDR3 sequence is CASSLTGGGNEQFF. The CDR3 region has the DNA TGCGCCAGCAGCTTGACGGGGGGTGGAAATGAGCAGTTCTTC.

This clone has just a few counts. This rearrangement joins TRBV2 to TRBJ1-1; D call uncertain. V shed 0 bases and J shed 13 bases, with 0 bases lying between them. CDR1 and CDR2 from the germline V gene are SNHLY and FYNNEI. The CDR3 spans 8 residues. CDR3 sequence: CASSEAFF. In nucleotides, the CDR3 is TGTGCCAGCAGTGAAGCTTTCTTT.

V gene TRBV30 combines with J gene TRBJ2-5; perhaps TRBD2 as D (6 bases). V dropped 0 bases and J dropped 5 bases, with 13 bases sitting between them. The CDR3 covers 14 residues. Germline V gene lookup returns CDR1 GTSNPN and CDR2 SVGIG (reference sequence). The CDR3 DNA follows: TGTGCCTGGAGTGTGGGAACCGGAGGGGAGACCCAGTACTTC. This translates into CAWSVGTGGETQYF.

The chain is built from TRBV5-1 and TRBJ2-3, with 11 bases lining up with TRBD2. Germline V gene data show CDR1 as SGHRS and CDR2 as YFSETQ. The V segment lost 6 bases and the J segment 2 bases; nucleotides outside the gene matches: 8. The CDR3 contains 16 residues. The CDR3 loop is CASTPGLADHTDTQYF. CDR3 sequence (DNA): TGCGCCAGCACCCCGGGACTAGCGGACCACACAGATACGCAGTATTTT.

The chain couples TRBV10-3 to TRBJ2-2, with 7 positions matching TRBD2. Germline CDR1 is ENHRY and CDR2 is SYGVKD. V lost 10 bases and J lost 4; bases outside the gene matches: 6. The CDR3 is 13 amino acids. The CDR3 DNA follows: TGTGCCACTAGCGGAATGGGCACCGGGGAGCTGTTTTTT. It is translated as CATSGMGTGELFF.

The chain couples TRBV4-2 to TRBJ1-1; D call uncertain. Per germline, CDR1 LGHNA and CDR2 YNFKEQ. The CDR3 extends over 14 amino acids. The V gene lost 1 base and the J gene lost 8 bases, with 14 bases spanning the gap. CDR3 DNA: TGTGCCAGCAGCCAAGTCTCACGCCACCAAGAAGCTTTCTTT. Its translation: CASSQVSRHQEAFF.

This chain joins TRBV19 and TRBJ2-2, with 9 positions matching TRBD2. V shed 3 bases, J shed 0 bases, and the junction held 14 bases outside the gene matches. The CDR3 is 20 residues long. Germline assignment: CDR1 LNHDA and CDR2 SQIVND (reference sequence). CDR3 nucleotides: TGTGCCAGTAGTATTAAAATCCTTACTAGCGGGTTCGCGAACACCGGGGAGCTGTTTTTT. Protein sequence: CASSIKILTSGFANTGELFF.

The genes are TRBV4-2 and TRBJ2-2; TRBD2 is a possible D gene (5 bases). Trimming removed 6 bases at V and 7 bases at J, with 12 bases between. CDR3 length: 13 amino acids. The germline gives CDR1 LGHNA, CDR2 YNFKEQ. This chain's CDR3 is CASSPGRVGELFF. DNA of the CDR3: TGTGCCAGCAGTCCGGGAAGGGTCGGGGAGCTGTTTTTT.

V gene TRBV5-1 combines with J gene TRBJ2-5, with TRBD2 matching over 12 bases. The CDR3 runs to 16 residues. CDR1 is SGHRS and CDR2 is YFSETQ in the germline V gene. After removal of 4 bases from V and 2 bases from J, the junction contained 6 bases not matched to a gene. The CDR3 is CASSLTGTSGQETQYF. The CDR3 nucleotides are TGCGCCAGCAGCCTCACGGGGACTAGCGGGCAAGAGACCCAGTACTTC.

This chain connects TRBV5-6 to TRBJ2-7; D may match TRBD1 or TRBD2 (5 bases each). Deletions cut 4 bases from V and 4 bases from J, with 21 bases between. CDR3 size: 16 residues. CDR1 and CDR2 (germline): SGHDT, YYEEEE. The CDR3 spells CASSPRSRGVRYEQYF. DNA of the CDR3: TGTGCCAGCAGCCCGAGATCGAGGGGAGTTCGATACGAGCAGTACTTC.

The rearrangement joins TRBV9 to TRBJ2-3, with unresolved D. This CDR3 contains 13 residues. V dropped 3 bases and J dropped 4 bases, with 9 bases sitting between them. From germline, CDR1 is SGDLS and CDR2 YYNGEE. This CDR3 is CASSEDVSDTQYF. The CDR3 nucleotides are TGTGCCAGCAGCGAAGACGTATCAGATACGCAGTATTTT.

The chain links TRBV6-6 to TRBJ2-3; D possibly uses TRBD1 or TRBD2 (5 bases each). The CDR3 contains 15 residues. Trimming removed 0 bases at V and 2 bases at J, with 9 bases between. Germline CDR1 is MNHNY and CDR2 is SVGAGI (reference sequence). The DNA of the CDR3 is TGTGCCAGCAGTTACTCGACTGGGACCACAGATACGCAGTATTTT. Translated, it gives CASSYSTGTTDTQYF.

This clone came up a few times. V usage is TRBV9 and J usage is TRBJ2-7; perhaps TRBD2 as D (5 bases). Trimming took off 3 bases at V and 3 bases at J, with 13 bases between the two ends. Germline CDR1 is SGDLS and CDR2 is YYNGEE. The CDR3 sequence is 14 residues long. CDR3 residues: CASSAAGGGYEQYF. Here the CDR3 DNA reads TGTGCCAGCAGCGCCGCAGGAGGTGGCTACGAGCAGTACTTC.

The CDR3, as DNA: TGCGCCAGCGGGAATCCGGGAGGGTTTTCCTACAATGAGCAGTTCTTC. Its protein product is CASGNPGGFSYNEQFF. The V and J genes are TRBV5-1 and TRBJ2-1; 8 bases map to TRBD2. CDR3 length: 16 amino acids. V shed 7 bases and J 1 base; nucleotides not matched to a gene: 10. In germline, CDR1 is SGHRS, CDR2 YFSETQ.

This clone was observed a few times. V is TRBV14 and J is TRBJ1-1, with a tentative D call TRBD1 (5 bases). Germline V lookup: CDR1 SGHDN, CDR2 FVKESK. V lost 0 bases to trimming and J lost 1 base, with 12 bases between them. The CDR3 runs 16 residues. CDR3 region: CASSQELGTGNTEAFF. In nucleotides, the CDR3 is TGTGCCAGCAGCCAAGAATTAGGGACGGGGAACACTGAAGCTTTCTTT.

The rearrangement uses TRBV11-2 and TRBJ2-3; D may correspond to TRBD1 or TRBD2 (6 bases each). The germline CDR1 and CDR2 sequences are SGHAT and FQNNGV. The CDR3 has 14 amino acids. The V and J ends lost 6 bases and 4 bases respectively, with 14 bases between them. As DNA, the CDR3 is TGTGCCAGCAGTTCTAACGGGGGCGCAGATACGCAGTATTTT. The encoded protein is CASSSNGGADTQYF.

This clone was detected once. The rearrangement joins TRBV5-1 to TRBJ2-6; D perhaps matches TRBD2 (5 bases). The V gene lost 4 bases and the J gene lost 0 bases, with 14 bases spanning the gap. CDR1 and CDR2 (germline): SGHRS, YFSETQ. The CDR3 is 17 residues long. The CDR3: CASSPFGLSSGANVLTF. Written as DNA, the CDR3 is TGCGCCAGCAGCCCCTTCGGACTGAGCTCTGGGGCCAACGTCCTGACTTTC.

This clone ranks as medium-sized (0.01 to 0.1%). This chain links TRBV7-8 with TRBJ2-7, with TRBD1 as a possible D gene (8 bases). The germline V gene has CDR1 SGHVS and CDR2 FQNEAQ. V was pared by 5 bases and J by 4 bases, with 21 bases between. The CDR3 totals 16 residues. The CDR3 region is CASSPQGAAGTYEQYF. The CDR3 DNA follows: TGTGCCAGCAGCCCCCAGGGGGCAGCGGGGACGTACGAGCAGTACTTC.

In its sample, this clone was seen once. V is TRBV5-6 and J is TRBJ2-5, with D tentatively TRBD1 or TRBD2 (7 bases each). CDR1 is SGHDT, CDR2 YYEEEE, per germline. Deletions cut 1 base from V and 4 bases from J, with 23 bases between. This CDR3 spans 18 amino acids. The CDR3 bases are TGTGCCAGCAGCTTGTTAGGGCGAATGGCAGGGGGGGGAGAGACCCAGTACTTC. Translation gives CASSLLGRMAGGGETQYF.

A remark on this clone: A read error may explain this, as a much larger clone is one base away. The chain has TRBV25-1 and TRBJ1-2; 9 nucleotides agree with TRBD1. The CDR3 is 15 amino acids. Germline CDR1 and CDR2: MGHDK and SYGVNS. In DNA, the CDR3 is TGTGCCAGCAGTGAACTGGACAGGGGCGACTATGACTACACCTTC. Its translation is CASSELDRGDYDYTF.

The V and J genes are TRBV19 and TRBJ2-1; D may correspond to TRBD1 or TRBD2 (6 bases each). CDR3 length: 15 amino acids. V lost 3 bases and J lost 4, with 13 bases in between. Germline-derived CDR1 and CDR2 are LNHDA and SQIVND (reference sequence). CDR3 sequence reads: CASSIGRGRYNEQFF. The CDR3 bases are TGTGCCAGTAGTATCGGCCGGGGGCGGTACAATGAGCAGTTCTTC.

This clone is medium-sized. The chain combines TRBV6-1 with TRBJ2-1; 7 bases align to TRBD1. Germline V lookup: CDR1 MNHNS, CDR2 SASEGT. There are 15 residues in the CDR3. The V segment lost 6 bases and the J segment 2 bases; nucleotides outside the gene matches: 7. CDR3 residues: CASRYLQGTYNEQFF. The CDR3 coding sequence is TGTGCCAGCAGATATTTACAGGGGACCTACAATGAGCAGTTCTTC.

The genes are TRBV18 and TRBJ2-1; TRBD1 might be the D (6 bases). The germline V gene encodes CDR1 KGHSH and CDR2 LQKENI. The germline V and J ends were trimmed by 3 bases and 7 bases, with 19 bases remaining between them. CDR3 length equals 16 residues. Here the CDR3 reads CASSPSAGETGNEQFF. DNA for the CDR3: TGTGCCAGCTCACCCTCAGCAGGGGAGACTGGGAATGAGCAGTTCTTC.

The chain joins TRBV5-1 to TRBJ2-4; D remains ambiguous. CDR1 is SGHRS and CDR2 is YFSETQ in the germline V gene. The germline V and J ends were trimmed by 4 bases and 0 bases, with 14 bases remaining between them. The CDR3 consists of 16 residues. Here the CDR3 reads CASSRSLRAAKNIQYF. The CDR3 nucleotides are TGCGCCAGCAGCCGGAGTTTGAGAGCAGCCAAAAACATTCAGTACTTC. The variable domain in full, with the rest retrieved from reference TRBV5-1 and TRBJ2-4, is KAGVTQTPRYLIKTRGQQVTLSCSPISGHRSVSWYQQTPGQGLQFLFEYFSETQRNKGNFPGRFSGRQFSNSRSEMNVSTLELGDSALYLCASSRSLRAAKNIQYFGAGTRLSVL.

The chain employs TRBV29-1 and TRBJ2-5; D is undetermined. The V and J ends lost 5 bases and 0 bases respectively, with 7 bases between them. CDR3 length: 12 residues. Germline lookup yields CDR1 SQVTM and CDR2 ANQGSEA. CDR3 in amino acids: CSVRLHQETQYF. CDR3 coding DNA: TGCAGCGTTCGACTTCACCAAGAGACCCAGTACTTC.

V gene TRBV19 combines with J gene TRBJ2-3, with 9 positions matching TRBD2. Germline values: CDR1 LNHDA, CDR2 SQIVND (reference sequence). The CDR3 contains 14 residues. J was trimmed by 4 bases and V by 7 bases; bases with no gene match: 6. This CDR3 reads CASMATSGPDTQYF. CDR3 bases: TGTGCCAGTATGGCGACTAGCGGCCCAGATACGCAGTATTTT.